The clone carrying this T cell receptor beta chain appeared a few times. The data stem from a study of blood T cell repertoires in COVID-19. This CDR3 has 15 residues. V shed 5 bases and J 3 bases; nucleotides not matched to a gene: 5. In germline, CDR1 is MNHEY, CDR2 SMNVEV (reference sequence). How the authors handled the data: For nucleated cells, counts were estimated from reference gene primer amplification. Clones were sequenced by immunoSEQ multiplex PCR, and TCRdb holds only the in-frame ones, with some missing. The V and J calls and clone size come from that table; D and trimming were worked out from the DNA. The profile shows some 150,000 clones, 70% to 90% of them singletons.

The chain joins TRBV27 to TRBJ2-1; 9 bases line up with TRBD1. The sequence derives from a woman in her sixties or seventies with COVID-19, enrolled during active disease. Sequencing input: peripheral blood. CDR3 region: CASSQQGAGYNEQFF. CDR3 DNA sequence: TGTGCCAGCAGTCAACAGGGGGCAGGCTACAATGAGCAGTTCTTC.